This TCR beta chain appears in the sequencing data of a study of blood T cell repertoires in COVID-19. Overall study context: Some COVID-19 samples were acute and others convalescent; all came from the United States, Italy and Spain.

This clone is deemed medium-sized (0.01 to 0.1%). Authors' processing steps: Reference gene primers were amplified, and this amplification served to estimate nucleated cell counts. Clones were read by immunoSEQ multiplex PCR, and TCRdb kept only the in-frame ones, dropping some. The V and J calls and clone size were taken over from that table, and D and trimming were inferred from the DNA. The sample lists roughly 200,000 clones; about 88% were seen once. The sequence was obtained from a woman aged 25 to 39 with active or convalescent COVID-19. The sequenced material came from peripheral blood.

The CDR3 sequence: CASSAPQRAGILNEQFF. The CDR3 DNA is TGTGCCAGCAGCGCCCCCCAGCGAGCGGGAATTTTGAATGAGCAGTTCTTC. This rearrangement joins TRBV9 to TRBJ2-1; TRBD2 matches 7 bases. The length of the CDR3 is 17 residues. Germline loops: CDR1 SGDLS, CDR2 YYNGEE. V shed 3 bases, J shed 7 bases, and the junction held 16 bases outside the gene matches.